This T cell receptor beta chain was captured by sequencing in a study of T cell responses to AZD1222 COVID-19 vaccine. Assay: immunoSEQ multiplex PCR; the TCRdb copy retains only in-frame clones and omits some. The data show about 81,000 clones, with around 93% seen just once and around 8% held by the top ten. Germline V gives CDR1 SNHLY, CDR2 FYNNEI. The CDR3 covers 13 residues. V was trimmed by 4 bases and J by 7 bases, leaving 11 bases between them. The sample here was peripheral blood, taken 28 days after the second AZD1222 dose. The receptor's source is an adult who received the AZD1222 COVID-19 vaccine. This chain uses TRBV2 with TRBJ2-1; D is possibly TRBD1 (5 bases). DNA of the CDR3: TGTGCCAGCAGTGTCGAAGGGGTGAATGAGCAGTTCTTC. It encodes CASSVEGVNEQFF.